Described below is a single TCR beta chain sequence and its context. This receptor's antigen is unknown. It has no much larger one-base neighbor in the sample; base qualities were not kept. The sample belongs to a study of circulating tumor DNA in untreated peripheral T-cell lymphoma (dated by TCRdb to the early 2020s). The library was prepared using the immunoSEQ multiplex PCR assay. This is the immuneACCESS table as TCRdb keeps it, with only in-frame sequences that have V and J called. A part of the clones is gone; compared with another copy, unresolved V genes explain less than half, and the rest is unexplained. Across this sample there are thousands of clones, with about 84% seen only once. The ten largest clones take up approximately 2% of the sample. To identify tumor-specific TCR clonotypes, tumor tissue taken at baseline, before any treatment, was sequenced. The study used next-generation sequencing of T-cell receptor sequences to monitor peripheral T-cell lymphoma patients receiving frontline treatment on a trial.

Study-wide conclusions, independent of this receptor: Tumor-specific clonotypes turned up in about 78% of patients, identified from 86% of baseline tissues and from around 67% of baseline serum samples.

This TCR came from a human donor with peripheral T-cell lymphoma. The sequenced material came from tumor tissue.

CDR3 loop: CASSTLPGQGFGYTF. The base sequence is TGTGCCAGCAGCACTCTTCCGGGACAGGGGTTCGGCTACACCTTC. The chain is encoded by TRBV11-3 joined to TRBJ1-2, with 10 bases in between that match TRBD1. Ends trimmed: V by 5 bases, J by 8 bases; bases unmatched to a gene: 11. The CDR3 contains 15 residues, cysteine and phenylalanine counted. This entry keeps only the CDR3 DNA: 45 bases, framed from base 1. In the germline V gene, CDR1 corresponds to SGHNT and CDR2 to YENEEA. Reference TRBV11-3 and TRBJ1-2 proteins supply the regions before and after the CDR3; the full variable domain is: EAGVVQSPRYKIIEKKQPVAFWCNPISGHNTLYWYLQNLGQGPELLIRYENEEAVDDSQLPKDRFSAERLKGVDSTLKIQPAELGDSAVYLCASSTLPGQGFGYTFGSGTRLTVV.